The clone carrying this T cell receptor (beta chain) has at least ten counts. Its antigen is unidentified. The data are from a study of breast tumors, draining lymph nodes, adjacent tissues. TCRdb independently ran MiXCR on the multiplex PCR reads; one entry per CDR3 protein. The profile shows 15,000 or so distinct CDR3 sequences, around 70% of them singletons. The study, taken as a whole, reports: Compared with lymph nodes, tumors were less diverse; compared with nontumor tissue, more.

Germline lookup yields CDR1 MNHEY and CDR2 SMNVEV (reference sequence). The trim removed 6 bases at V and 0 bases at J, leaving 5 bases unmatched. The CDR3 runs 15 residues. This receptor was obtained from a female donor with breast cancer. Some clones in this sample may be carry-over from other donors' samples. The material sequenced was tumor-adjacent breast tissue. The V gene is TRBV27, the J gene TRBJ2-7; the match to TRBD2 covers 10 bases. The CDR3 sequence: CASRSAGGISYEQYF. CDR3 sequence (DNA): TGTGCCAGCAGATCAGCGGGGGGGATCTCCTACGAGCAGTACTTC.